The rows below give T cell receptor beta chains drawn from one sample of a study of control samples from healthy donors and cancer patients. Produced via immunoSEQ multiplex PCR; TCRdb's table is partial and in-frame only. The repertoire includes 50,000 to 75,000 clones, roughly 85% of them detected once, and roughly 5% sits in the top ten. Material: blood. These receptors were obtained from a man aged 40-49 years in good health. Each CDR3 is given with its conserved first and last residue. Each record gives: D gene, clone size, J gene, V gene, CDR3 DNA, CDR3 protein. The D gene is left open where the match is weak. Only part of the rows carry a size: once, few, many, or a class if the clone is expanded.

D gene: TRBD1
clone size: NA
J gene: TRBJ1-5
V gene: TRBV12-5
CDR3 DNA: TGTGCTAGTGGTTTGGGTTTGCAGGGGGAGCCCCAGCATTTT
CDR3 protein: CASGLGLQGEPQHF

D gene: NA
clone size: NA
J gene: TRBJ1-2
V gene: TRBV19
CDR3 DNA: TGTGCCAGTAGTTCTCATCAACAGGTTATCTATGGCTACACCTTC
CDR3 protein: CASSSHQQVIYGYTF

D gene: NA
clone size: NA
J gene: TRBJ1-1
V gene: TRBV28
CDR3 DNA: TGTGCCAGCAGGTCGCCAGGGGTAAGGGGCACTGAAGCTTTCTTT
CDR3 protein: CASRSPGVRGTEAFF

D gene: TRBD2
clone size: once
J gene: TRBJ2-1
V gene: TRBV20-1
CDR3 DNA: TGCAGTGCGAGTACCGGGACTAGCGGATTCTTC
CDR3 protein: CSASTGTSGFF

D gene: TRBD2
clone size: NA
J gene: TRBJ2-2
V gene: TRBV7-3
CDR3 DNA: TGTGCCAGCAGCCTAGGGACTAGCGGGGTTCTCGGGGAGCTGTTTTTT
CDR3 protein: CASSLGTSGVLGELFF

D gene: NA
clone size: NA
J gene: TRBJ2-7
V gene: TRBV3-1/TRBV3-2
CDR3 DNA: TGTGCCAGCAGCCCACGAGGGACAAAGACCTACGAGCAGTACTTC
CDR3 protein: CASSPRGTKTYEQYF

D gene: NA
clone size: NA
J gene: TRBJ1-5
V gene: TRBV27
CDR3 DNA: TGTGCCAGCAGAGACGGACAGACCTTCAATCAGCCCCAGCATTTT
CDR3 protein: CASRDGQTFNQPQHF

D gene: TRBD1
clone size: NA
J gene: TRBJ1-4
V gene: TRBV6-6
CDR3 DNA: TGTGCCAGCAGTTACGGGACAGGAGACGAAAAACTGTTTTTT
CDR3 protein: CASSYGTGDEKLFF

D gene: TRBD1
clone size: NA
J gene: TRBJ1-6
V gene: TRBV7-2
CDR3 DNA: TGTGCCAGCAGCACGAGGACCGGGACAGCAAATTCACCCCTCCACTTT
CDR3 protein: CASSTRTGTANSPLHF

D gene: TRBD1
clone size: NA
J gene: TRBJ2-7
V gene: TRBV2
CDR3 DNA: TGTGCCAGCAGGGGGACAGTTTCCTACGAGCAGTACTTC
CDR3 protein: CASRGTVSYEQYF

D gene: NA
clone size: few
J gene: TRBJ1-5
V gene: TRBV6-6
CDR3 DNA: TGTGCCAGCAGAAGAACAGGGCAGGAGGAGCCCCAGCATTTT
CDR3 protein: CASRRTGQEEPQHF

D gene: NA
clone size: NA
J gene: TRBJ2-1
V gene: TRBV19
CDR3 DNA: TGTGCCAGTTCCCCAGGGGCTATGTACAATGAGCAGTTCTTC
CDR3 protein: CASSPGAMYNEQFF

D gene: NA
clone size: NA
J gene: TRBJ1-1
V gene: TRBV5-4
CDR3 DNA: TGTGCCAGCAGCTTGCGAGAGGCGGTGCGAGCCACTGAAGCTTTCTTT
CDR3 protein: CASSLREAVRATEAFF

D gene: NA
clone size: medium-sized
J gene: TRBJ1-5
V gene: TRBV19
CDR3 DNA: TGTGCCAGTACGGAAAGGGCCGCCCAGCCCCAGCATTTT
CDR3 protein: CASTERAAQPQHF

D gene: TRBD2
clone size: NA
J gene: TRBJ2-1
V gene: TRBV25-1
CDR3 DNA: TGTGCCAGCACTGGCAGGGAGGGTCTACTTCCTACCTACAATGAGCAGTTCTTC
CDR3 protein: CASTGREGLLPTYNEQFF

D gene: NA
clone size: NA
J gene: TRBJ1-2
V gene: TRBV6-5
CDR3 DNA: TGTGCCAGCACCCGAGACAGCCGCTATGAAGGCTACACCTTC
CDR3 protein: CASTRDSRYEGYTF

D gene: NA
clone size: NA
J gene: TRBJ2-1
V gene: TRBV7-3
CDR3 DNA: TGTGCCAGCAGCTTAAAATACAATGAGCAGTTCTTC
CDR3 protein: CASSLKYNEQFF

D gene: NA
clone size: NA
J gene: TRBJ2-3
V gene: TRBV7-3
CDR3 DNA: TGTGCCAGCAGCTTAATAGTGGGGGCAGTAGATACGCAGTATTTT
CDR3 protein: CASSLIVGAVDTQYF

D gene: NA
clone size: NA
J gene: TRBJ2-2
V gene: TRBV5-1
CDR3 DNA: TGCGCCAGCAGCCCTGGACATTCCAACGGGGAGCTGTTTTTT
CDR3 protein: CASSPGHSNGELFF

D gene: NA
clone size: NA
J gene: TRBJ1-5
V gene: TRBV27
CDR3 DNA: TGTGCCAGCAGTGATACGGGGCAGGGAGGGTACAATCAGCCCCAGCATTTT
CDR3 protein: CASSDTGQGGYNQPQHF

D gene: NA
clone size: once
J gene: TRBJ1-5
V gene: TRBV6-5
CDR3 DNA: TGTGCCGGCAGGGATGGGAATCAGCCCCAGCATTTT
CDR3 protein: CAGRDGNQPQHF

D gene: NA
clone size: once
J gene: TRBJ2-7
V gene: TRBV18
CDR3 DNA: TGTGCCAGCTCATCGGGACTGATCCACGAGCAGTACTTC
CDR3 protein: CASSSGLIHEQYF

D gene: NA
clone size: NA
J gene: TRBJ1-6
V gene: TRBV5-1
CDR3 DNA: TGCGCCAGCAGCGCGCTTAATTCACCCCTCCACTTT
CDR3 protein: CASSALNSPLHF

D gene: TRBD1
clone size: NA
J gene: TRBJ2-5
V gene: TRBV5-1
CDR3 DNA: TGCGCCAGCAGCTTGGTCGGACAGGAGCAAGAGACCCAGTACTTC
CDR3 protein: CASSLVGQEQETQYF

D gene: TRBD1
clone size: medium-sized
J gene: TRBJ1-5
V gene: TRBV6-6
CDR3 DNA: TGTGCCAGCGGGGAGACAGGGCTTAATCAGCCCCAGCATTTT
CDR3 protein: CASGETGLNQPQHF

D gene: NA
clone size: NA
J gene: TRBJ1-6
V gene: TRBV12-3/TRBV12-4
CDR3 DNA: TGTGCCAGCACCTACGGGGGGGCCGCACCCCTCCACTTT
CDR3 protein: CASTYGGAAPLHF

D gene: NA
clone size: NA
J gene: TRBJ2-1
V gene: TRBV7-6
CDR3 DNA: TGTGCCAGCAGCTTAGACGCGGGGTTGGAAAGCAATGAGCAGTTCTTC
CDR3 protein: CASSLDAGLESNEQFF

D gene: NA
clone size: NA
J gene: TRBJ1-3
V gene: TRBV24-1
CDR3 DNA: TGTGCCACCACAGGGGTGACTAGCTCTGGAAACACCATATATTTT
CDR3 protein: CATTGVTSSGNTIYF

D gene: TRBD1
clone size: NA
J gene: TRBJ1-5
V gene: TRBV7-9
CDR3 DNA: TGTGCCAGCAGCTGGGGCCATTTAGGGACAGGGGGCGATCAGCCCCAGCATTTT
CDR3 protein: CASSWGHLGTGGDQPQHF

D gene: NA
clone size: NA
J gene: TRBJ1-5
V gene: TRBV2
CDR3 DNA: TGTGCCAGCAGTGGACAGATAGACAATCAGCCCCAGCATTTT
CDR3 protein: CASSGQIDNQPQHF

D gene: NA
clone size: few
J gene: TRBJ2-2
V gene: TRBV13
CDR3 DNA: TGTGCCAGCAGCTTATCGGGGGCCTCCTCCTTCGCGAACACCGGGGAGCTGTTTTTT
CDR3 protein: CASSLSGASSFANTGELFF

D gene: NA
clone size: NA
J gene: TRBJ1-1
V gene: TRBV11-2
CDR3 DNA: TGTGCCAGCAGCTTAGGGGGCGGGGGAGCTGAAGCTTTCTTT
CDR3 protein: CASSLGGGGAEAFF

D gene: NA
clone size: once
J gene: TRBJ2-1
V gene: TRBV4-3
CDR3 DNA: TGCGCCAGCAGCCATCACCAGGGAAACAATGAGCAGTTCTTC
CDR3 protein: CASSHHQGNNEQFF

D gene: NA
clone size: NA
J gene: TRBJ1-1
V gene: TRBV6-4
CDR3 DNA: TGTGCCAGCAGTGAAGTATCGGGGACTGAAGCTTTCTTT
CDR3 protein: CASSEVSGTEAFF

D gene: TRBD1
clone size: NA
J gene: TRBJ1-4
V gene: TRBV5-1
CDR3 DNA: TGCGCCAGCAGCTTGGCCGGAGGGGGCGGAACTAATGAAAAACTGTTTTTT
CDR3 protein: CASSLAGGGGTNEKLFF

D gene: NA
clone size: NA
J gene: TRBJ1-6
V gene: TRBV4-1
CDR3 DNA: TGCGCCAGCAGTCAGGGGTTAGCGGGGAATTCACCCCTCCACTTT
CDR3 protein: CASSQGLAGNSPLHF

D gene: NA
clone size: NA
J gene: TRBJ2-7
V gene: TRBV14
CDR3 DNA: TGTGCCAGCAGCCCAACAGTTGCCCCCAACTACGAGCAGTACTTC
CDR3 protein: CASSPTVAPNYEQYF

D gene: NA
clone size: NA
J gene: TRBJ2-1
V gene: TRBV4-2
CDR3 DNA: TGTGCCAGCAGCCAAGATATGCGCCTCCACAATGAGCAGTTCTTC
CDR3 protein: CASSQDMRLHNEQFF

D gene: TRBD2
clone size: once
J gene: TRBJ2-7
V gene: TRBV7-2
CDR3 DNA: TGTGCCAGCAGCCTGGGACTAGCGGGAGGGCCCTCCTACGAGCAGTACTTC
CDR3 protein: CASSLGLAGGPSYEQYF

D gene: NA
clone size: NA
J gene: TRBJ2-7
V gene: TRBV18
CDR3 DNA: TGTGCCAGCTCACCTAACCAGGAAAGCTCCTACGAGCAGTACTTC
CDR3 protein: CASSPNQESSYEQYF

D gene: TRBD1
clone size: NA
J gene: TRBJ1-1
V gene: TRBV13
CDR3 DNA: TGTGCCAGCAGCTTAGGCGGGTGGACAGGGGGGAAGAACACTGAAGCTTTCTTT
CDR3 protein: CASSLGGWTGGKNTEAFF

D gene: NA
clone size: NA
J gene: TRBJ1-5
V gene: TRBV19
CDR3 DNA: TGTGCCAGCCCGGGGGGGGATGGGGATCGCAATCAGCCCCAGCATTTT
CDR3 protein: CASPGGDGDRNQPQHF

D gene: NA
clone size: NA
J gene: TRBJ1-6
V gene: TRBV28
CDR3 DNA: TGTGCCAGCAAAGGTTTAGTGTCACCCCTCCACTTT
CDR3 protein: CASKGLVSPLHF

D gene: TRBD1
clone size: NA
J gene: TRBJ1-5
V gene: TRBV9
CDR3 DNA: TGTGCCAGCAGCAAGACAGACAGGGATCAGCCCCAGCATTTT
CDR3 protein: CASSKTDRDQPQHF

D gene: NA
clone size: NA
J gene: TRBJ2-1
V gene: TRBV28
CDR3 DNA: TGTGCCAGCAGTCCTCCGGTCCCAAATGAGCAGTTCTTC
CDR3 protein: CASSPPVPNEQFF

D gene: TRBD1
clone size: NA
J gene: TRBJ2-1
V gene: TRBV28
CDR3 DNA: TGTGCCAGCAGTCTACAACAGGGGGTCGAGTTCTTC
CDR3 protein: CASSLQQGVEFF

D gene: TRBD1
clone size: NA
J gene: TRBJ1-2
V gene: TRBV19
CDR3 DNA: TGCCCCGGGACAGGGGGCGTTGGCTACACCTTC
CDR3 protein: CPGTGGVGYTF

D gene: NA
clone size: NA
J gene: TRBJ1-2
V gene: TRBV11-2
CDR3 DNA: TGTGCCAGCAGCTTAGTTTCGGGGATGGGGACTAACTATGGCTACACCTTC
CDR3 protein: CASSLVSGMGTNYGYTF

D gene: NA
clone size: NA
J gene: TRBJ1-1
V gene: TRBV21-1
CDR3 DNA: TGTGCCAGCAGCAAAGTTAGGAGAGACAGGGGACACACTGAAGCTTTCTTT
CDR3 protein: CASSKVRRDRGHTEAFF

D gene: NA
clone size: NA
J gene: TRBJ2-1
V gene: TRBV30
CDR3 DNA: TGTGCCTGGACTAACACTATACGGACGTCAATGTTCTTC
CDR3 protein: CAWTNTIRTSMFF

D gene: NA
clone size: NA
J gene: TRBJ1-6
V gene: TRBV7-2
CDR3 DNA: TGTGCCAGCAGCTTTTGGGGATCACCCCTCCACTTT
CDR3 protein: CASSFWGSPLHF

D gene: TRBD2
clone size: NA
J gene: TRBJ2-1
V gene: TRBV7-8
CDR3 DNA: TGTGCCAGCAGCTTATGGGGGACTAGTTACAATGAGCAGTTCTTC
CDR3 protein: CASSLWGTSYNEQFF